This entry lists 6 T cell receptor beta chains sequenced from one sample in a study of blood T cell repertoires in COVID-19. Generated by immunoSEQ multiplex PCR, the TCRdb table keeps only in-frame clones and is missing some. Seen here are about 89,000 clones, 81% observed once, and the top ten hold about 10%. The material sequenced was peripheral blood. These receptors all stem from a woman at least 80 years old with acute or convalescent COVID-19.

Details on this clone: The same CDR3 arises from other DNA sequences in this sample as well. This chain uses TRBV5-1 with TRBJ1-2; D possibly corresponds to TRBD1 (5 bases). The CDR3 is 14 amino acids. Trimming took off 0 bases at V and 4 bases at J, with 10 bases between the two ends. The V gene's germline CDR1 is SGHRS and CDR2 YFSETQ. The CDR3 loop reads CASSLGGQGYGYTF. The CDR3 DNA reads as TGCGCCAGCAGCTTGGGAGGCCAGGGCTATGGCTACACCTTC. The entire variable domain, with the rest obtained from reference TRBV5-1 and TRBJ1-2, is as follows: KAGVTQTPRYLIKTRGQQVTLSCSPISGHRSVSWYQQTPGQGLQFLFEYFSETQRNKGNFPGRFSGRQFSNSRSEMNVSTLELGDSALYLCASSLGGQGYGYTFGSGTRLTVV.

The chain links TRBV6-5 to TRBJ1-6, with D possibly being TRBD1 (5 bases). This CDR3 is 13 amino acids long. V shed 6 bases and J shed 5 bases, with 8 bases lying between them. Germline CDR1 and CDR2: MNHEY and SVGAGI. The CDR3 here is CASRNRNNSPLHF. The CDR3 DNA follows: TGTGCCAGCAGAAACAGGAATAATTCACCCCTCCACTTT.

The CDR3 DNA reads as TGTGCCAGCAGCTTAATGGCGGGGATGGGATACAATGAGCAGTTCTTC. Translating it yields CASSLMAGMGYNEQFF. The V gene is TRBV7-3, the J gene TRBJ2-1; tentatively, D is TRBD2 (6 bases). The length of the CDR3 is 16 residues. CDR1 is SGHTA and CDR2 is FQGTGA in the germline V gene. The ends were cut back, 1 base at V and 4 bases at J, with 14 bases in the middle.

This clone was counted once. The chain employs TRBV27 and TRBJ2-1; a possible D gene is TRBD1 (6 bases). Trimming shortened V by 5 bases and J by 0 bases, and 17 bases separated the two germline ends. The germline V gene encodes CDR1 MNHEY and CDR2 SMNVEV (reference sequence). CDR3 length equals 17 residues. The CDR3: CASSQVGGWSSYNEQFF. The CDR3, as DNA: TGTGCCAGCAGTCAGGTTGGGGGCTGGAGCTCCTACAATGAGCAGTTCTTC.

In this sample, this clone turned up a few times. The chain joins TRBV30 to TRBJ1-2; D gene unclear. This CDR3 has 13 residues. Germline values: CDR1 GTSNPN, CDR2 SVGIG (reference sequence). Trimming stripped 0 bases from V and 8 bases from J, with 13 bases between. The CDR3 DNA reads as TGTGCCTGGAGTGTACTCGTTCGAGGAGGCTACACCTTC. Residues: CAWSVLVRGGYTF.

The chain carries TRBV9 and TRBJ2-3, with a tentative D call TRBD2 (7 bases). V lost 0 bases, J lost 7 bases, and 15 bases lay in between. Germline CDR1 SGDLS, CDR2 YYNGEE. The CDR3 consists of 15 residues. The CDR3 protein is CASSVVEGGVNTQYF. DNA of the CDR3: TGTGCCAGCAGCGTAGTGGAAGGGGGGGTGAATACGCAGTATTTT. The full variable domain, with the rest looked up from reference TRBV9 and TRBJ2-3, is DSGVTQTPKHLITATGQRVTLRCSPRSGDLSVYWYQQSLDQGLQFLIQYYNGEERAKGNILERFSAQQFPDLHSELNLSSLELGDSALYFCASSVVEGGVNTQYFGPGTRLTVL.